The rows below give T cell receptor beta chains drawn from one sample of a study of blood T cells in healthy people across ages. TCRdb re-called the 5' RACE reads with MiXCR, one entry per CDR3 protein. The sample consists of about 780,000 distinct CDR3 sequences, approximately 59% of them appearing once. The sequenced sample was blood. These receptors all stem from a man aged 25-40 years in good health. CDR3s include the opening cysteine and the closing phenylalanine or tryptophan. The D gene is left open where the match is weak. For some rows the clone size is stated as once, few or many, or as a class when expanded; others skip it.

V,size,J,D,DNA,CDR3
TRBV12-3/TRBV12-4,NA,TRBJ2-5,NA,TGTGCCAGCAGTTTCTGGGGTTTTGGGACCCAGTACTTC,CASSFWGFGTQYF
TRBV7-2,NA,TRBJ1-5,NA,TGTGCTAGCAGCTTAGGGACACGGGACAGCAATCAGCCCCAGCATTTT,CASSLGTRDSNQPQHF
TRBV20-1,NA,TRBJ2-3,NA,TGCAGTGCTAGAGATCAGGGGGGGGAACGCACAGATACGCAGTATTTT,CSARDQGGERTDTQYF
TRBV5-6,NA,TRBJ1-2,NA,TGTGCCAGTTTAAGATGGACGGCCCCTAACTATGGCTACACCTTC,CASLRWTAPNYGYTF
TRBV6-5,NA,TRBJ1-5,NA,TGTGCCAGCAGTCCGTTAGGGGACGACCAGCCCCAGCATTTT,CASSPLGDDQPQHF
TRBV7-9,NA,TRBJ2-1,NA,TGTGCCAGCAGCTCATACGGGAAGCGGGACAATGAGCAGTTCTTC,CASSSYGKRDNEQFF
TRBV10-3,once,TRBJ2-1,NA,TGTGTCATCAGTGAGTCTGGGGGATCCCTATTGGAGCAGTTCTTC,CVISESGGSLLEQFF
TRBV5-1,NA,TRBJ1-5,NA,TGCGCCAGCAGCGTGGATTTTCAGGGACAGCCCCAGCATTTT,CASSVDFQGQPQHF
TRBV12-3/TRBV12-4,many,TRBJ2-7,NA,TGTGCCAGCAGTTTGGCGGGTAACGAGCAGTACTTC,CASSLAGNEQYF
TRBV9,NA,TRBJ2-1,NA,TGTGCCAGCAGCCCCCGGGACCGCTTTGGGAATGAGCAGTTCTTC,CASSPRDRFGNEQFF
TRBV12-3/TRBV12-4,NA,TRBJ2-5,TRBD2,TGTGCCAGCGGGGGAGCGGGGGTCTTCCAAGAGACCCAGTACTTC,CASGGAGVFQETQYF
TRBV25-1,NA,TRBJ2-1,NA,TGTGCCAGCAGTGGGGGGAATCGCCGCAATGAGCAGTTCTTC,CASSGGNRRNEQFF
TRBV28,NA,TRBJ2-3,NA,TGTGCCAGCATCCAGACAGGAACTTCGGATACGCAGTATTTT,CASIQTGTSDTQYF
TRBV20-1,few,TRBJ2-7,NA,TGCAGTGCCCGAACGTCTCACGCGGGACCGCAAAGCTACGAGCAGTACTTC,CSARTSHAGPQSYEQYF
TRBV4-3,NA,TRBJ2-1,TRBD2,TGCGCCAGCAGCTCGCGCCGGACTGGCGGGGGGGTCAATGAGCAGTTCTTC,CASSSRRTGGGVNEQFF
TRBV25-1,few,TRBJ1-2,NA,TGTGCCAGCAGTGAAGCATCCCAGGTCGGAGGCTACACCTTC,CASSEASQVGGYTF
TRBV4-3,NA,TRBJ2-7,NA,TGCGCCAGCAGCCAAGATAACAGACTGGGCGAGCAGTACTTC,CASSQDNRLGEQYF
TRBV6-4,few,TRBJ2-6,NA,TGTGCCAGCAGTGACTCGATAGGGGAAGGGGCCAACGTCCTGACTTTC,CASSDSIGEGANVLTF
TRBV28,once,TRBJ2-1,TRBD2,TGTGCCAGCAGTCAAACAGGACTAGCGGGACTCTCCTACAATGAGCAGTTCTTC,CASSQTGLAGLSYNEQFF
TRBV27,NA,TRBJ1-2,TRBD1,TGTGCCAGCAGTCTCTCAGGGGGGAATGGCTACACCTTC,CASSLSGGNGYTF
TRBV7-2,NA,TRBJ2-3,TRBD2,TGTGCCAGCAGCCCGGGACTAGGTGAGACAGATACGCAGTATTTT,CASSPGLGETDTQYF
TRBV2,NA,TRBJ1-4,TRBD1,TGTGCCAGCAGCTCCGACAGGGAGGGAAAACTGTTTTTT,CASSSDREGKLFF
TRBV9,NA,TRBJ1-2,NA,TGTGCCAGCAGCCCGGGGACGTATGCTAACTATGGCTACACCTTC,CASSPGTYANYGYTF
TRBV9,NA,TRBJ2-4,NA,TGTGCCAGCAGCGTAGGTCAAGAGCAGTACTTC,CASSVGQEQYF
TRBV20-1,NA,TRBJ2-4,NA,TGCAGTGCCCTCAGGGGCGGAGTCGCCAAAAACATTCAGTACTTC,CSALRGGVAKNIQYF
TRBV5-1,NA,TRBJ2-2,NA,TGCGCCAGCAGCTTGGGGGGGCCCACCGGGGAGCTGTTTTTT,CASSLGGPTGELFF
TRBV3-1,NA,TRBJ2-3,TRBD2,TGTGCCAGCAGCTCGCGGGGGGTCACCACAGATACGCAGTATTTT,CASSSRGVTTDTQYF
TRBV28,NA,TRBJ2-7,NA,TGTGCCAGCAGTTTTTTTCGGGGGGCGCTCTACGAGCAGTACTTC,CASSFFRGALYEQYF
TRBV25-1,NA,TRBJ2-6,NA,TGTGCCAGCAGTAACAACGTCCTGACTTTC,CASSNNVLTF
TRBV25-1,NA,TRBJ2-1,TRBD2,TGTGCCAGCAGTGAATGGGGGGGGTACAATGAGCAGTTCTTC,CASSEWGGYNEQFF
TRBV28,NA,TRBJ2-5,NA,TGTGCCAGCAGTTTAGTAGTCCCCTCTCAAGAGACCCAGTACTTC,CASSLVVPSQETQYF
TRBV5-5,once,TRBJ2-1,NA,TGTGCCAGCAGCCCGAACAGCCACAATGAGCAGTTCTTC,CASSPNSHNEQFF
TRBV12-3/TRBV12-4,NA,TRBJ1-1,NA,TGTGCCAGCAGTTTGACGGAGGGAAACACTGAAGCTTTCTTT,CASSLTEGNTEAFF
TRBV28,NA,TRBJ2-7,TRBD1,TGTGCCAGCAGTGACAGGGGTCCGACCTACGAGCAGTACTTC,CASSDRGPTYEQYF
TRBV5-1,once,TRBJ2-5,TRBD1,TGCGCCAGCAGCCCCGTGGACAGGGGGTCTGAGACCCAGTACTTC,CASSPVDRGSETQYF
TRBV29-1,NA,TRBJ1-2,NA,TGCAGCGTTGAATCTTTGCGAGACAACGCCTGGGGCTACACCTTC,CSVESLRDNAWGYTF
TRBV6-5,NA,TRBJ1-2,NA,TGTGCCAGCAGTTATGGGGGGGCTGGCCACACCTTC,CASSYGGAGHTF
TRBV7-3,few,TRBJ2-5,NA,TGTGCCAGCAGCTTAACCGCGGGGAGACAAGAGACCCAGTACTTC,CASSLTAGRQETQYF
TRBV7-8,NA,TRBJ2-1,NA,TGTGCCAGCAGCTCCGAGATAGGGCGGGATGAGCAGTTCTTC,CASSSEIGRDEQFF
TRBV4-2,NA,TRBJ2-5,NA,TGTGCCAGCAGCCAGGGGCACAGGGTCCGGGAGACCCAGTACTTC,CASSQGHRVRETQYF
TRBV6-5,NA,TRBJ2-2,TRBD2,TGTGCCAGCAGGCTCGGGGGGGCCTTGGACACCGGGGAGCTGTTTTTT,CASRLGGALDTGELFF
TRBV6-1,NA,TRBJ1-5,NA,TGTGCCAGCTCCCCACTTCTCAGGGGCCCAAGCAATCAGCCCCAGCATTTT,CASSPLLRGPSNQPQHF
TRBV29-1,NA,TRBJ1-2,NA,TGCAGCGTTGAGACGTTGGCAGACTATGGCTACACCTTC,CSVETLADYGYTF
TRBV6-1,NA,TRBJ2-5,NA,TGTGCCAGCAGTTCCCGGACAGTCCAAGAGACCCAGTACTTC,CASSSRTVQETQYF
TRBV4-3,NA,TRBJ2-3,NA,TGCGCCAGCAGCCAAGATAAGGGGGGGGTTGGAGATACGCAGTATTTT,CASSQDKGGVGDTQYF
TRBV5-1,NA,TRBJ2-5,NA,TGCGCCAGCAGCGTCACAGGGACGTACCAAGAGACCCAGTACTTC,CASSVTGTYQETQYF
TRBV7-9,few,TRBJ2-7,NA,TGTGCCAGCAGCTTCCAAGACAGCTACGAGCAGTACTTC,CASSFQDSYEQYF
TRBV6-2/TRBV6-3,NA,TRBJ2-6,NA,TGTGCCAGCAAGGGGGGACCCGCTGGGGCCAACGTCCTGACTTTC,CASKGGPAGANVLTF
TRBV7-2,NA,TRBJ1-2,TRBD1,TGTGCCAGCTCTCCCGGGGACAGGGCTAACTATGGCTACACCTTC,CASSPGDRANYGYTF
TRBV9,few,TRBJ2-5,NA,TGTGCCAGCAGCGCGGCAGGGGGGGGGATAGAGACCCAGTACTTC,CASSAAGGGIETQYF
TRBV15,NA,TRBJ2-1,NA,TGTGCCACCAGCAGAGATCGGGGAGAGTACAATGAGCAGTTCTTC,CATSRDRGEYNEQFF
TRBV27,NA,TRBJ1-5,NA,TGTGCCAGCAGCAAGGAGGGGGGGTTAGGCAATCAGCCCCAGCATTTT,CASSKEGGLGNQPQHF
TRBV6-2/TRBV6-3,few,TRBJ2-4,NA,TGTGCCAGCACCACGGCAGTTCGGCTAGCCAAAAACATTCAGTACTTC,CASTTAVRLAKNIQYF
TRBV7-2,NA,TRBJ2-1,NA,TGTGCCAGCAGCTCCTTGTTTCCGGGACCTAAGAGCTCCTACAATGAGCAGTTCTTC,CASSSLFPGPKSSYNEQFF
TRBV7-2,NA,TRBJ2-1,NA,TGTGCCAGCAGCTTAGGAGGGGCGGGGTACTCCTACAATGAGCAGTTCTTC,CASSLGGAGYSYNEQFF
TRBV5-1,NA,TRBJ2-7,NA,TGCGCCAGCAGCTTAGGAGCGGACTTATACGAGCAGTACTTC,CASSLGADLYEQYF
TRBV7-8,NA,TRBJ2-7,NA,TGTGCCAGCAGCTTAGAAGGCTACGACTCATACGAGCAGTACTTC,CASSLEGYDSYEQYF
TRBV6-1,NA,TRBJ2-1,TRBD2,TGTGCCAGCAGTGGGACTAGCGGGGCGTCCTACAATGAGCAGTTCTTC,CASSGTSGASYNEQFF